Here is one TCR beta chain with its context. The data were taken from a study of chemoradiotherapy in HPV16-positive cancers. Trimming took off 4 bases at V and 5 bases at J, with 8 bases between the two ends. Germline lookup yields CDR1 MNHEY and CDR2 SMNVEV (reference sequence). The length of the CDR3 is 13 residues. Repeated repertoire sampling spanned the course of chemoradiotherapy. Repertoires were generated with immunoSEQ multiplex PCR, while TCRdb's copy carries only in-frame clones and drops some. The table records around 20,000 clones, roughly 73% of them present only once. The sequence derives from a human donor with HPV-associated anogenital cancer. The J gene is TRBJ2-2, the V gene TRBV27, with D perhaps being TRBD1 or TRBD2 (5 bases each). This specimen was acquired from a patient who underwent chemoradiotherapy. CDR3 nucleotides: TGTGCCAGCAGTTCGAGGGGAACCGGGGAGCTGTTTTTT. It codes for CASSSRGTGELFF.